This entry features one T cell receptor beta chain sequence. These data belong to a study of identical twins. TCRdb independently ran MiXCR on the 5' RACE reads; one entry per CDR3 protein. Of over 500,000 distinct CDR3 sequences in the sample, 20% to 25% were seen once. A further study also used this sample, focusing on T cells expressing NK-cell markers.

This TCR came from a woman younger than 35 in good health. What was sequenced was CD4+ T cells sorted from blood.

This chain's CDR3 is CASKEALRPYEQYF. Written as DNA, the CDR3 is TGTGCCAGCAAGGAGGCCCTCAGACCCTACGAGCAGTACTTC. The J gene is TRBJ2-7, the V gene TRBV6-1, with D tentatively TRBD2 (5 bases). This CDR3 region has 14 residues. Trimming pared 7 bases from V and 2 bases from J, leaving 15 bases between. Per the germline V gene, CDR1 is MNHNS and CDR2 is SASEGT.